This note documents a single T cell receptor (beta chain) sequence. Its target is not known. This sample is part of a study of post-analysis software for immune sequencing data. The authors incorporated unique molecular identifiers into the TCR beta cDNA libraries. TCRdb reprocessed the PCR reads via MiXCR and lists one record per CDR3 protein. The table includes fewer than 900,000 distinct CDR3 sequences, about 45% detected once. The study's findings and limits: Compared with controls, patients had more of five TRBV segments, including TRBV5-6, TRBV5-1 and TRBV20-1.

The CDR3 is 14 amino acids. Trimming cost V 7 bases and J 7 bases; bases outside gene matches: 9. Sample: blood. The rearrangement joins TRBV12-3 or TRBV12-4 to TRBJ2-2; the match to TRBD2 covers 7 bases. The source is a girl between 5 and 17 years old with multiple sclerosis. The DNA for the CDR3 is TGTGCCAGCACGGTGGGAGGGCCAGGCGGGGAGCTGTTTTTT. Translation gives CASTVGGPGGELFF.